Presented here are 15 T cell receptor beta chains from one specimen sequenced in a study of CD8 T cells in ankylosing spondylitis. MiXCR, applied by TCRdb to the 5' RACE reads, yields one record per CDR3 protein. The sample lists approximately 150,000 distinct CDR3 sequences, about a third occurring once. Sequenced sample: synovial fluid, either unsorted or a sorted T cell fraction (not recorded which). Receptors were obtained from a male donor with ankylosing spondylitis.

The CDR3 sequence: CASSLDGRPYEQYF. The CDR3 DNA sequence: TGTGCCAGCAGTTTAGACGGGAGGCCCTACGAGCAGTACTTC. The rearrangement links TRBV12-3 or TRBV12-4 to TRBJ2-7; TRBD2 matches 7 bases. This CDR3 region has 14 residues. V lost 1 base and J lost 2; bases outside the gene matches: 2.

This clonotype was seen ten or more times. This chain uses TRBV28 with TRBJ2-2, with D possibly being TRBD1 (6 bases). CDR1 is MDHEN and CDR2 is SYDVKM in the germline V gene. The CDR3 sequence is 17 residues long. V lost 6 bases and J 2 bases, leaving 19 bases between the germline ends. The CDR3 DNA is TGTGCCAGCAGGGCAAGGGGGTCAGGGGTCAACACCGGGGAGCTGTTTTTT. Its protein product is CASRARGSGVNTGELFF.

Worth noting for this clonotype: Given a much more abundant clone one base away, this may be a read error. V gene TRBV11-2 combines with J gene TRBJ1-1; D is ambiguous. The germline V gene has CDR1 SGHAT and CDR2 FQNNGV. The CDR3 runs 13 residues. Trimming stripped 3 bases from V and 1 base from J, with 6 bases between. DNA for the CDR3: TGTGCCAGCAGCTTCCTGGAGAACACTGAAGCTTTCTTT. Protein sequence: CASSFLENTEAFF.

The CDR3 sequence is CASSFSWPGNTIYF. The CDR3 DNA follows: TGTGCCAGCAGCTTTTCTTGGCCTGGAAACACCATATATTTT. The chain is built from TRBV11-3 and TRBJ1-3; D unclear. The CDR3 is made up of 14 amino acids. The V end was cut by 3 bases, the J end by 2 bases, with 8 bases between. Germline CDR1 SGHNT, CDR2 YENEEA.

This clonotype occurred a few times. The rearrangement uses TRBV12-3 or TRBV12-4 and TRBJ2-2, with D possibly matching TRBD1 (5 bases). Trimming removed 2 bases at V and 1 base at J, with 14 bases between. This CDR3 is built from 17 residues. CDR3 sequence reads: CASSLSSLQGNTGELFF. CDR3 DNA: TGTGCCAGCAGTTTAAGTTCCTTGCAGGGGAACACCGGGGAGCTGTTTTTT.

The chain has TRBV24-1 and TRBJ2-1; D not certain. V was clipped by 0 bases and J by 7 bases, with 9 bases between them. This CDR3 comprises 14 residues. Germline V lookup: CDR1 KGHDR, CDR2 SFDVKD. CDR3 nucleotides: TGTGCCACCAGTGATTTGAGGCGAGGTAATGAGCAGTTCTTC. Its protein product is CATSDLRRGNEQFF.

The chain has TRBV30 and TRBJ1-5; 7 bases agree with TRBD1. The junction had 10 bases not matched to a gene; V was cut back by 5 bases and J by 3 bases. CDR3 length: 15 residues. Germline V gene sequence: CDR1 GTSNPN, CDR2 SVGIG (reference sequence). This CDR3 reads CAWGKPGQYNQPQHF. The CDR3 bases are TGTGCCTGGGGCAAACCGGGACAGTACAATCAGCCCCAGCATTTT.

This clonotype came up once. V usage is TRBV24-1 and J usage is TRBJ2-7; D may be TRBD1 (5 bases). The CDR3 is made up of 14 amino acids. The V end was cut by 4 bases, the J end by 5 bases, with 14 bases between. CDR1 is KGHDR, CDR2 SFDVKD, per germline. This chain's CDR3 is CATSDAGARNEQYF. The CDR3 region has the DNA TGTGCCACCAGTGACGCTGGGGCGAGGAACGAGCAGTACTTC.

This clonotype was found many times. The rearrangement links TRBV4-2 to TRBJ2-7; 9 nucleotides agree with TRBD1. J was trimmed by 3 bases and V by 4 bases; bases with no gene match: 4. This CDR3 region has 14 residues. Germline CDR1 reads LGHNA; CDR2 reads YNFKEQ. The CDR3 loop is CASSRDRVGYEQYF. CDR3 in DNA: TGTGCCAGCAGCCGGGACAGGGTTGGCTACGAGCAGTACTTC.

The chain uses TRBV20-1 and TRBJ2-1, with D unclear. V was shortened by 6 bases and J by 7 bases, with 10 bases between the two germline ends. The CDR3 has 11 amino acids. Germline V CDR1 and CDR2: DFQATT, SNEGSKA (reference sequence). CDR3: CSARGRNEQFF. CDR3 bases: TGCAGTGCCCGAGGACGGAATGAGCAGTTCTTC.

This clonotype has at least ten counts. The rearrangement links TRBV20-1 to TRBJ2-3; 11 bases align to TRBD2. Germline CDR1 DFQATT, CDR2 SNEGSKA (reference sequence). V trimming: 5 bases; J trimming: 2 bases; junction bases outside the gene matches: 6. CDR3 length: 15 residues. The CDR3 DNA reads TGCAGTGCTCATAGCGGGGGGGCTTCCACAGATACGCAGTATTTT. Translation gives CSAHSGGASTDTQYF.

In this sample, this clonotype turned up many times. The chain is built from TRBV6-2 or TRBV6-3 and TRBJ2-1; 10 bases line up with TRBD2. This CDR3 is 16 amino acids long. Germline CDR1 MNHEY, CDR2 SVGEGT. The V and J ends lost 6 bases and 6 bases, in that order; junction bases with no gene match: 11. The CDR3 region is CASRRTGTSVGNEQFF. DNA for the CDR3: TGTGCCAGCAGACGTACCGGGACTAGCGTCGGCAATGAGCAGTTCTTC.

The sample holds a few counts of this clonotype. The chain is built from TRBV11-1 and TRBJ2-2; D is uncertain. Trimming pared 2 bases from V and 4 bases from J, leaving 5 bases between. In germline, CDR1 is SGHAT, CDR2 FQDESV (reference sequence). The CDR3 extends over 13 amino acids. CDR3 nucleotides: TGTGCCAGCAGCTTATTGGCCACCGGGGAGCTGTTTTTT. This sequence encodes CASSLLATGELFF.

The rearrangement uses TRBV7-9 and TRBJ1-1, with 7 bases aligning to TRBD1. CDR1 is SEHNR, CDR2 FQNEAQ, per germline (reference sequence). The length of the CDR3 is 14 residues. With V trimmed by 6 bases and J by 2 bases, 6 bases remained unmatched. The CDR3 loop is CASSIGQANTEAFF. CDR3 nucleotide sequence: TGTGCCAGCAGTATCGGACAGGCCAACACTGAAGCTTTCTTT.

The chain employs TRBV7-2 and TRBJ2-1; 8 bases agree with TRBD1. Per the germline V gene, CDR1 is SGHTA and CDR2 is FQGNSA. The CDR3 is 15 residues long. The V segment lost 5 bases and the J segment 8 bases; nucleotides outside the gene matches: 11. The CDR3 DNA is TGTGCCAGCAGCACAAACCCAAGACAGGGGTATGAGCAGTTCTTC. It specifies CASSTNPRQGYEQFF.